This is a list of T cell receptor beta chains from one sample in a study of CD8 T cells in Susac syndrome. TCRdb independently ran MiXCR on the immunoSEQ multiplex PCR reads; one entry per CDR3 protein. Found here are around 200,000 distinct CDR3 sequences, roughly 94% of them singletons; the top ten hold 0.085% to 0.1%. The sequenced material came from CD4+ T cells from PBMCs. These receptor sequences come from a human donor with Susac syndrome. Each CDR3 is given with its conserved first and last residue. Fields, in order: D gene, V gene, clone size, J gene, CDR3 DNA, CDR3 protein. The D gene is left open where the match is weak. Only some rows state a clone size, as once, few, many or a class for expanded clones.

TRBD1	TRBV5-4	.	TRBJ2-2	TGTGCCAGCAGACAGGGGCATGTGACCGGGGAGCTGTTTTTT	CASRQGHVTGELFF
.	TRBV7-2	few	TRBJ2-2	TGTGCCAGCAGCTTATTGGCAGGGCGGACCGGGGAGCTGTTTTTT	CASSLLAGRTGELFF
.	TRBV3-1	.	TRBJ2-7	TGTGCCAGCAGCCCATCAGCCTACGAGCAGTACTTC	CASSPSAYEQYF
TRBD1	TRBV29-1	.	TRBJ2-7	TGCAGCGTCCCGGGACAGGGGATCGAGCAGTACTTC	CSVPGQGIEQYF
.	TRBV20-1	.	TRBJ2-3	TGCAGTGCTAGATTGGGCGGGCCGGATACGCAGTATTTT	CSARLGGPDTQYF
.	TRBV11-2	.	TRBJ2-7	TGTGCCAGCAGCTTCAGGTTAGACAGCTACGAGCAGTACTTC	CASSFRLDSYEQYF
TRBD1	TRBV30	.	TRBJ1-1	TGTGCCTGGAGTCTAGGGACAGCAAACACTGAAGCTTTCTTT	CAWSLGTANTEAFF
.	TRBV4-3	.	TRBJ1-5	TGCGCCAGCAGCCCGGGACGGGATCAGCCCCAGCATTTT	CASSPGRDQPQHF
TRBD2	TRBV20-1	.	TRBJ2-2	TGCAGTGCTAGACTACCGGGACTAGCGGGAGGGGAGCTGTTTTTT	CSARLPGLAGGELFF
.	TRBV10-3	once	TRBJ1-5	TGTGCCATCAGTGAGTTGGGTTCCCCCAATCAGCCCCAGCATTTT	CAISELGSPNQPQHF
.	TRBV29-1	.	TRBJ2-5	TGCAGCGTTGGGTCTGCGGCCAGCGCAAACCAAGAGACCCAGTACTTC	CSVGSAASANQETQYF
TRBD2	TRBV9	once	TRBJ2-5	TGTGCCAGCAGCGTAGGGCTAGCGGAAGAGACCCAGTACTTC	CASSVGLAEETQYF
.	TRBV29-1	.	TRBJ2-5	TGCAGCGGGACTAAAGAGACCCAGTACTTC	CSGTKETQYF
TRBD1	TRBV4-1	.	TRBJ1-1	TGCGCCAGCAGCCAGAGGGACAGGGAGGCCACTGAAGCTTTCTTT	CASSQRDREATEAFF
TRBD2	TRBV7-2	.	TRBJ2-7	TGTGCCAGCAGCTTATTACGGGGGGGATACGAGCAGTACTTC	CASSLLRGGYEQYF
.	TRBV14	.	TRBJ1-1	TGTGCCAGCATAGTACCCCGGTTATGGAGGGACACTGAAGCTTTCTTT	CASIVPRLWRDTEAFF
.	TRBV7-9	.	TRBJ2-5	TGTGCCAGCAGCTTAGTAGGGAGAGAGACCCAGTACTTC	CASSLVGRETQYF
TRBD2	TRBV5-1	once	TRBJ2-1	TGCGCCAGCAGCGGGCCCGGGCGGGAGGTCGATGAGCAGTTCTTC	CASSGPGREVDEQFF
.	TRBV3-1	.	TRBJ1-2	TGTGCCAGCAGCCAAGTCCCCACTGGCTACACCTTC	CASSQVPTGYTF
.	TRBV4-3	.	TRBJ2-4	TGCGCCAGCAGCCAAGAAGTGGTAGCCAAAAACATTCAGTACTTC	CASSQEVVAKNIQYF
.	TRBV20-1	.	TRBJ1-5	TGCAGTGCCCGGTCGCCATGGGAGGCGGGTCAGCCCCAGCATTTT	CSARSPWEAGQPQHF
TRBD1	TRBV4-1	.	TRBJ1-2	TGCGCCAGCAGCCCCCCCGGACAGGGGAGGGGCTACACCTTC	CASSPPGQGRGYTF
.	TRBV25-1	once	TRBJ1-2	TGTGCCAGCAGTGAAGTTAGCAGCTCACTGGATGGCTACACCTTC	CASSEVSSSLDGYTF
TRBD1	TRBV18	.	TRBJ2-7	TGTGCCAGCTCCGGGACAGCCTACGAGCAGTACTTC	CASSGTAYEQYF
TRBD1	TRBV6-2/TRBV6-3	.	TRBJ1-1	TGTGCCATCAGGGGACAGTTGAACACTGAAGCTTTCTTT	CAIRGQLNTEAFF
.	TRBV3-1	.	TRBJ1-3	TGTGCCAGCAGCCGCTCCGACAGAGGTGGAAACACCATATATTTT	CASSRSDRGGNTIYF
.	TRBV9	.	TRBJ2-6	TGTGCCAGCAGCGTAATGGGTACTGGGGCCAACGTCCTGACTTTC	CASSVMGTGANVLTF
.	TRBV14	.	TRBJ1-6	TGTGCCAGCAGCGGTCCGGGACGGTATAATTCACCCCTCCACTTT	CASSGPGRYNSPLHF
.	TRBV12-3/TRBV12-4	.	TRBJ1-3	TGTGCCAGTTCTGAGGGGGTGCACTCTGGAAACACCATATATTTT	CASSEGVHSGNTIYF
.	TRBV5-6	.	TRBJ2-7	TGTGCCAGCAGTCCCAAGGGACAAGCCACCTACGAGCAGTACTTC	CASSPKGQATYEQYF
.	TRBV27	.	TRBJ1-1	TGTGCCAGCAGTTTTAGAGACAGTGAAGCTTTCTTT	CASSFRDSEAFF
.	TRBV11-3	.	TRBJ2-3	TGTGCCAGCTCATCAGCGACCACAGATACGCAGTATTTT	CASSSATTDTQYF
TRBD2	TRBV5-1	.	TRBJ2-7	TGCGCCAGCAGCTTAAGCGGGAGGGCCGACGAGCAGTACTTC	CASSLSGRADEQYF
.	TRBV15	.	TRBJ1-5	TGTGCCACCAGCAGAATGGACGGTAGCAATCAGCCCCAGCATTTT	CATSRMDGSNQPQHF
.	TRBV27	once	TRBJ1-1	TGTGCCAGCAGTCCCCTCCCGGCTACCAGGAACACTGAAGCTTTCTTT	CASSPLPATRNTEAFF
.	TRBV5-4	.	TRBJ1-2	TGTGCCAGCAGCTTGGTGGGTAGCGGCTATGGCTACACCTTC	CASSLVGSGYGYTF
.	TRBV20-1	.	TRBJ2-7	TGCAGTGCTGGGTCCGGCTACGAGCAGTACTTC	CSAGSGYEQYF
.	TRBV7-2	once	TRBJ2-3	TGTGCCAGCAGCTTACTACCGACCACAGATACGCAGTATTTT	CASSLLPTTDTQYF
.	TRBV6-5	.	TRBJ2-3	TGTGCCAGCAGGGAGCGGAGCACAGATACGCAGTATTTT	CASRERSTDTQYF
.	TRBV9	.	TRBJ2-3	TGTGCCAGCTCAAGACAGGCTTCATTCTCACCCACGCAGTATTTT	CASSRQASFSPTQYF
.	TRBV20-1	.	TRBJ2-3	TGCAGTGCCGCTCTAGGGGCTCCAAATACGCAGTATTTT	CSAALGAPNTQYF
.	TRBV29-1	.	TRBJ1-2	TGCAGCGTTGACCCCGACAGGCTTGGGGAAGGCTACACCTTC	CSVDPDRLGEGYTF
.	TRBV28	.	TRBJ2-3	TGTGCCAGCGACTCCCGGGGAGATACGCAGTATTTT	CASDSRGDTQYF